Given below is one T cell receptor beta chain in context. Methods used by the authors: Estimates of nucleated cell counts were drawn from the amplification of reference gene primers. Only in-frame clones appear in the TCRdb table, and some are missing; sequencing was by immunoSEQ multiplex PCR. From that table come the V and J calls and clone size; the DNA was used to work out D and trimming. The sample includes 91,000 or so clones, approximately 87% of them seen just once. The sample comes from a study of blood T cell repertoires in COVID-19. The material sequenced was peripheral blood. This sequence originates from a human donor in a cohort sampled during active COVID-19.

The CDR3 is CASSLRRGPYEQYF. The CDR3 DNA is TGTGCCAGCAGTTTACGACGGGGTCCCTACGAGCAGTACTTC. The rearrangement links TRBV27 to TRBJ2-7; D possibly corresponds to TRBD2 (5 bases). This CDR3 has 14 amino acids. Germline V lookup: CDR1 MNHEY, CDR2 SMNVEV (reference sequence). V lost 2 bases and J lost 2, with 10 bases in between.